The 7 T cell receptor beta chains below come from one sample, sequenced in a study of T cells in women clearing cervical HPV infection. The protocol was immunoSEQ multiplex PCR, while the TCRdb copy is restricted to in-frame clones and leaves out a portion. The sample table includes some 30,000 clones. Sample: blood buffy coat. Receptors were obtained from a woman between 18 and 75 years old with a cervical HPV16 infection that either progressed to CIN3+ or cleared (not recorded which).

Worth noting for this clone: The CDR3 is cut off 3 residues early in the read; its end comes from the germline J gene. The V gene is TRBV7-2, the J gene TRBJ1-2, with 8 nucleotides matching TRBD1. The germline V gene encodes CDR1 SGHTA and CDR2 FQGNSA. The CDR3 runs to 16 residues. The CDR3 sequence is CASSSADRANAYDYTF. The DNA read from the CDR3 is TGTGCCAGCAGCTCAGCGGACAGGGCAAACGCCTACGAC. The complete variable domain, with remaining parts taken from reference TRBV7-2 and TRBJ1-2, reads GAGVSQSPSNKVTEKGKDVELRCDPISGHTALYWYRQSLGQGLEFLIYFQGNSAPDKSGLPSDRFSAERTGGSVSTLTIQRTQQEDSAVYLCASSSADRANAYDYTFGSGTRLTVV.

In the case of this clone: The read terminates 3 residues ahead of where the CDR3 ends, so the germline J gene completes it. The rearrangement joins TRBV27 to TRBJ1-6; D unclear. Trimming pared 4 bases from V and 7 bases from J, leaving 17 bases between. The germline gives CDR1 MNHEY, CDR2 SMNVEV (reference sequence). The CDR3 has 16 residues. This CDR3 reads CASSSPRRGRNSPLHF. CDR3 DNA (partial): TGTGCCAGCAGTTCACCCCGTCGTGGCAGGAATTCACCC.

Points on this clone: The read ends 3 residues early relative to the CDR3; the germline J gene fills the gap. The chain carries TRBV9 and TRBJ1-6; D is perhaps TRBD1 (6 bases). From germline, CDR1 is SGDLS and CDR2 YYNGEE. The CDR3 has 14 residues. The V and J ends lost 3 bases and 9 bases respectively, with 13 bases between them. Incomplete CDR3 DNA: TGTGCCAGCAGCGCCGGGACATGGCCTTCACCC. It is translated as CASSAGTWPSP. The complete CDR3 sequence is CASSAGTWPSPLHF.

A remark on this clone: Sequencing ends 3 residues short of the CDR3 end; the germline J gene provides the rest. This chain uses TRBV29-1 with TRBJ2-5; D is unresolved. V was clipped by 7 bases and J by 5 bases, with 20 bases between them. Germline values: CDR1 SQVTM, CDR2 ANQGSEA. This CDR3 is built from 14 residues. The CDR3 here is CSAIDNLGGETQYF. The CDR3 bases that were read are TGCAGCGCCATAGACAACCTCGGTGGGGAGACC.

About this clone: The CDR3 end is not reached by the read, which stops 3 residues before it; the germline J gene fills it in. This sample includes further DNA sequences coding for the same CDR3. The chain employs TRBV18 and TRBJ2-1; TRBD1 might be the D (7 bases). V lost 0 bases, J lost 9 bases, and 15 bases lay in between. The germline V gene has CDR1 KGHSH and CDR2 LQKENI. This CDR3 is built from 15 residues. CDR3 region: CASSPPAGQGGEQFF. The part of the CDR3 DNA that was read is TGTGCCAGCTCACCACCGGCGGGCCAGGGGGGTGAG.

CDR3 loop: CASRPLTGAAGYTF. The sequenced part of the CDR3 DNA is TGTGCCAGCAGGCCACTGACAGGGGCCGCTGGC. The gene calls are TRBV5-6 and TRBJ1-2; 8 bases align to TRBD1. The missing CDR3 end, 3 residues past where the read stops, is filled in from the germline J gene. The germline V gene encodes CDR1 SGHDT and CDR2 YYEEEE. CDR3 length equals 14 residues. The V and J ends lost 5 bases and 7 bases, in that order; junction bases with no gene match: 10.

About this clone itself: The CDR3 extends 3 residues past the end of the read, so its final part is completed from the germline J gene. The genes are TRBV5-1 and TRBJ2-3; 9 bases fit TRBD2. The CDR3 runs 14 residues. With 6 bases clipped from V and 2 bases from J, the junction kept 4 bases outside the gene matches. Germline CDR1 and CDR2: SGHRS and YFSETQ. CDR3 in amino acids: CASNLAGVTDTQYF. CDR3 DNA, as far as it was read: TGCGCCAGCAACTTAGCGGGGGTCACAGATACG. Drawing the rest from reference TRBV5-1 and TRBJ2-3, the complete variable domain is KAGVTQTPRYLIKTRGQQVTLSCSPISGHRSVSWYQQTPGQGLQFLFEYFSETQRNKGNFPGRFSGRQFSNSRSEMNVSTLELGDSALYLCASNLAGVTDTQYFGPGTRLTVL.